This TCR beta chain was recorded in a study of neurological immune-mediated disorders. V lost 3 bases and J lost 6, with 11 bases in between. CDR3 length equals 13 residues. This clonotype was recorded many times. Its antigen is not known. Unsorted libraries came from 2 million PBMCs stored at -80 °C. MiXCR was run by TCRdb on the 5' RACE reads, yielding one entry per CDR3 protein. The sample holds about 65,000 distinct CDR3 sequences, 3.5% to 4.5% seen once. General study findings and limits: Phylogenetically, 18 of 34 multiple sclerosis patients' repertoires fell into one related-CDR3 cluster, a possible signature.

The chain links TRBV12-3 or TRBV12-4 to TRBJ1-1; no firm D call. This receptor was taken from a man aged 50 or older with multiple sclerosis. Sequencing was carried out using PBMCs. The CDR3 here is CASSFGGSAEAFF. The CDR3 DNA reads TGTGCCAGCAGTTTTGGCGGAAGCGCTGAAGCTTTCTTT.